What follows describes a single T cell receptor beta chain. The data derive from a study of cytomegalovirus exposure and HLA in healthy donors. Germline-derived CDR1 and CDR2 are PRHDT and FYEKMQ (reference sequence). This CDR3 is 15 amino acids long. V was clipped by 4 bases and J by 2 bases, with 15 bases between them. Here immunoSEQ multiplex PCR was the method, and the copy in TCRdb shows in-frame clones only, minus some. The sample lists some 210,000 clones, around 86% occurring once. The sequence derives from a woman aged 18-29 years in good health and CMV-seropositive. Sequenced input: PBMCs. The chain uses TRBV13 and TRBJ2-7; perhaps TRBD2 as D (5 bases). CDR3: CASSWGSGSAYEQYF. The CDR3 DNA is TGTGCCAGCAGCTGGGGAAGCGGAAGCGCCTACGAGCAGTACTTC.